Below are 8 T cell receptor beta chains sequenced from a single sample in a study of pediatric ulcerative colitis. Assay used: immunoSEQ multiplex PCR; TCRdb lists only in-frame clones, some missing. This table holds around 30,000 clones, about four fifths found once. The sample was blood. All receptors derive from a boy aged 5-17 years with severe ulcerative colitis.

The chain links TRBV10-3 to TRBJ2-2; unclear D gene. The CDR3 has 15 amino acids. Trimming removed 3 bases from V and 7 bases from J, with 15 bases in between. Looked up from germline, CDR1 is ENHRY and CDR2 is SYGVKD. Written as DNA, the CDR3 is TGTGCCATCAGTGAAAGGGCCGCTTTGGACGGGGAGCTGTTTTTT. Amino acid sequence: CAISERAALDGELFF.

This chain connects TRBV27 to TRBJ2-1; 10 bases fit TRBD1. CDR3 length equals 14 residues. V shed 10 bases and J 7 bases; nucleotides not matched to a gene: 10. Germline V gene sequence: CDR1 MNHEY, CDR2 SMNVEV (reference sequence). The CDR3 sequence: CATVDRGLSNEQFF. In DNA form, the CDR3 reads TGTGCCACCGTTGACAGGGGGCTGAGTAATGAGCAGTTCTTC.

J is TRBJ2-7 and V is TRBV2; possibly TRBD2 for D (5 bases). Germline lookup yields CDR1 SNHLY and CDR2 FYNNEI. The CDR3 contains 13 residues. V was shortened by 4 bases and J by 4 bases, with 11 bases between the two germline ends. This CDR3 reads CASSVRREYEQYF. The CDR3 DNA is TGTGCCAGCAGTGTACGTCGGGAATACGAGCAGTACTTC.

This chain connects TRBV2 to TRBJ2-7; 12 bases agree with TRBD2. The CDR3 contains 14 residues. Looked up from germline, CDR1 is SNHLY and CDR2 is FYNNEI. The junction had 5 bases not matched to a gene; V was cut back by 9 bases and J by 2 bases. The CDR3 DNA follows: TGTGCCAGTGGGGGACTAGCGGGTCCCTACGAGCAGTACTTC. Protein sequence: CASGGLAGPYEQYF.

This clone has only a few counts. This sequence joins TRBV4-1 and TRBJ1-6; D call uncertain. Trimming removed 1 base at V and 8 bases at J, with 18 bases between. Per germline, CDR1 MGHRA and CDR2 YSYEKL. The CDR3 is 17 residues long. The CDR3 sequence: CASSQVNLGFSDSPLHF. The CDR3 DNA sequence: TGCGCCAGCAGCCAAGTTAACCTGGGATTTAGCGATTCACCCCTCCACTTT.

The rearrangement links TRBV19 to TRBJ1-2; the D is unclear. CDR1 LNHDA and CDR2 SQIVND come from the germline V gene (reference sequence). The V end lost 3 bases, the J end lost 4 bases, and 6 bases lay between the germline ends. This CDR3 has 12 amino acids. The CDR3 bases are TGTGCCAGTAGTATCATGGGCTATGGCTACACCTTC. Amino acids: CASSIMGYGYTF.

The chain employs TRBV30 and TRBJ1-1, with D unresolved. The CDR3 length is 11 residues. The V gene lost 3 bases and the J gene lost 11 bases, with 13 bases spanning the gap. Germline lookup yields CDR1 GTSNPN and CDR2 SVGIG (reference sequence). In DNA, the CDR3 is TGTGCCTGGAGCAACGGTGGGAGTGCTTTCTTT. Protein sequence: CAWSNGGSAFF.

This clone was found a few times. The chain has TRBV9 and TRBJ2-7; D is undetermined. Germline V gene data show CDR1 as SGDLS and CDR2 as YYNGEE. Trimming shortened V by 0 bases and J by 4 bases, and 11 bases separated the two germline ends. CDR3 length: 14 amino acids. The DNA for the CDR3 is TGTGCCAGCAGCGTAGATTTAGGGATGTACGAGCAGTACTTC. Protein product: CASSVDLGMYEQYF. The complete variable domain, with remaining parts taken from reference TRBV9 and TRBJ2-7, reads DSGVTQTPKHLITATGQRVTLRCSPRSGDLSVYWYQQSLDQGLQFLIQYYNGEERAKGNILERFSAQQFPDLHSELNLSSLELGDSALYFCASSVDLGMYEQYFGPGTRLTVT.